The 2 T cell receptor beta chains reported below all come from one sample, sequenced in a study of blood T cell repertoires in COVID-19. Generated by immunoSEQ multiplex PCR, the TCRdb table keeps only in-frame clones and is missing some. The table has about 360,000 clones, 87% seen once. The specimen was PBMCs or T cells enriched from blood (not recorded which). Receptors originate from a man aged 40-50 years in a cohort exposed to, infected with or recovered from COVID-19 (not recorded which).

The chain joins TRBV3-1 (or the pseudogene TRBV3-2) to TRBJ2-2, with 8 bases lining up with TRBD2. Unmatched junction bases numbered 3, after V lost 5 bases and J lost 7 bases. The germline gives CDR1 LGHDT, CDR2 YNNKEL (reference sequence). The CDR3 has 13 amino acids. For the CDR3, the DNA is TGTGCCAGCAGCAAGCGGGAGCACGGGGAGCTGTTTTTT. The encoded protein is CASSKREHGELFF.

This clone has only a few counts. The rearrangement joins TRBV28 to TRBJ1-5; TRBD1 matches at 7 bases. This CDR3 is 17 amino acids long. Germline CDR1 MDHEN, CDR2 SYDVKM. V shed 2 bases, J shed 0 bases, and the junction held 7 bases outside the gene matches. CDR3 in DNA: TGTGCCAGCAGTTTAGGATCGACAGGGAATAGCAATCAGCCCCAGCATTTT. As protein: CASSLGSTGNSNQPQHF.